These 2 T cell receptor beta chains were sequenced from one sample in a study of cytomegalovirus exposure and HLA in healthy donors. Here immunoSEQ multiplex PCR was the method, and the copy in TCRdb shows in-frame clones only, minus some. Of roughly 310,000 clones in the sample, approximately 86% were seen once. The sequenced sample was PBMCs. The receptors were gathered from a man aged 25-45 years in good health and CMV-seronegative.

The V and J genes are TRBV6-1 and TRBJ1-2, with 9 bases that match TRBD1. Germline V gene data show CDR1 as MNHNS and CDR2 as SASEGT. J was trimmed by 7 bases and V by 4 bases; bases with no gene match: 13. This CDR3 is built from 16 residues. CDR3 DNA: TGTGCCAGCAGTGTCGACCGGGACAGGGTCCTTCTTGGCTACACCTTC. It specifies CASSVDRDRVLLGYTF.

This chain joins TRBV2 and TRBJ1-1; tentatively, D is TRBD1 (5 bases). Germline V gene data show CDR1 as SNHLY and CDR2 as FYNNEI. CDR3 length: 15 amino acids. Trimming cost V 6 bases and J 1 base, with 15 bases left between them. CDR3 sequence (DNA): TGTGCCAGCAGAGCAAGGGGCGGGGCGAACACTGAAGCTTTCTTT. Its translation: CASRARGGANTEAFF.